This T cell receptor (beta chain) derives from a study of Ad26.COV2.S vaccination and SARS-CoV-2 variants. Study in general: Doses of Ad26.COV2.S were injected into muscle once or twice, 56 days apart.

The germline CDR1 and CDR2 sequences are SNHLY and FYNNEI. The CDR3 is made up of 15 amino acids. V lost 7 bases to trimming and J lost 0 bases, with 13 bases between them. Treatment specified: 15 to 20 received Ad26.COV2.S at low or high dose, single or two shots; several received placebo; per-sample allocation not given. Vaccine and placebo recipients were sampled on day 63 after the first injection. This Boston cohort included adults aged 18-55 years. An Ad26 vector that expressed Wuhan-strain SARS-CoV-2 spike constituted the vaccine. TCRdb's copy holds only in-frame clones and misses some; the assay was immunoSEQ multiplex PCR. This table has roughly 400,000 clones, over 75% appearing once. Study results and caveats: Breadth, reportedly substantial, characterized the spike-specific CD8+ and CD4+ T cell responses after vaccination.

Note on this clone: Its antigen remains unidentified.

This receptor was identified in a person aged 18-60 years who received the Ad26.COV2.S COVID-19 vaccine or a placebo. The material was peripheral blood, obtained in a trial of Ad26.COV2.S vaccine versus placebo. The chain has TRBV2 and TRBJ1-3, with D maybe TRBD1 (5 bases). As DNA, the CDR3 is TGTGCCAGCAATTTCCAGGGCCACTCTGGAAACACCATATATTTT. Translating it yields CASNFQGHSGNTIYF.